These 21 T cell receptor beta chains were all obtained from the same sample, sequenced in a study of vaccination and CD4 T cells after COVID-19. Sequencing of DNA taken from cultured CD4+ T cells relied on the Oncomine TCR Beta short-read assay. TCRdb reprocessed the PCR reads with MiXCR, giving one entry per CDR3 protein. The table lists approximately 19,000 distinct CDR3 sequences, less than 55% of them singletons. These TCRs' antigens remain unknown. Noted treatment: approximately 11-day PBMC culture with coronavirus spike peptide pools or control peptides (ViraFEST assay). Material: CD4+ T cells from blood, cultured in vitro, obtained before SARS-CoV-2 vaccination. These TCRs come from a human donor who had recovered from COVID-19.

This clonotype appeared a few times. The chain combines TRBV6-2 or TRBV6-3 with TRBJ1-2, with D hard to call. The ends were cut back, 4 bases at V and 7 bases at J, with 13 bases in the middle. The CDR3 covers 13 residues. The germline V gene has CDR1 MNHEY and CDR2 SVGEGT. This CDR3 is CASSLTEKSGYTF. The CDR3 DNA is TGTGCCAGCAGTTTGACGGAGAAGTCTGGCTACACCTTC.

The chain combines TRBV24-1 with TRBJ2-5, with 9 bases aligning to TRBD1. The J segment lost 1 base and the V segment lost 2 bases, leaving 4 bases of the junction unmatched. The V gene's germline CDR1 is KGHDR and CDR2 SFDVKD. This CDR3 comprises 16 residues. DNA of the CDR3: TGTGCCACCAGTGATTGGGGACAGGGTACCCAAGAGACCCAGTACTTC. Its protein product is CATSDWGQGTQETQYF.

The chain recombines TRBV20-1 with TRBJ2-5; the D is unclear. Germline CDR1 is DFQATT and CDR2 is SNEGSKA (reference sequence). The CDR3 loop spans 12 amino acids. Trimming took off 5 bases at V and 4 bases at J, with 11 bases between the two ends. The CDR3 is CSADRYGETQYF. The CDR3 region has the DNA TGCAGTGCTGACCGGTACGGAGAGACCCAGTACTTC.

This chain uses TRBV19 with TRBJ1-1; 11 positions match TRBD1. The V and J ends lost 8 bases and 0 bases, in that order; junction bases with no gene match: 8. CDR1 and CDR2 (germline): LNHDA, SQIVND (reference sequence). The CDR3 has 16 residues. CDR3 DNA sequence: TGTGCCAGTGATAGGACAGGGGGCCCTCTGAACACTGAAGCTTTCTTT. It codes for CASDRTGGPLNTEAFF.

This clonotype has more than one count but fewer than ten. The V call is TRBV20-1, the J call TRBJ1-5; 7 positions agree with TRBD1. The junction had 11 bases not matched to a gene; V was cut back by 5 bases and J by 4 bases. Germline CDR1 DFQATT, CDR2 SNEGSKA (reference sequence). The CDR3 loop spans 15 amino acids. This CDR3 reads CSAAYGQGENQPQHF. The CDR3 DNA sequence: TGCAGTGCTGCGTACGGGCAGGGGGAAAATCAGCCCCAGCATTTT.

By sample fraction, this clonotype is medium-sized (0.01 to 0.1%). This chain joins TRBV21-1 and TRBJ1-1; TRBD1 reflects the table's D call only, with no check against the DNA. TRBV21-1 is tagged as a pseudogene. This CDR3 spans 11 amino acids. The chain's CDR3 is CASRTGGEAFF. CDR3 DNA: TGTGCCAGCAGGACGGGGGGTGAAGCTTTCTTT.

The chain links TRBV28 to TRBJ2-1; tentative D call: TRBD2 (5 bases). The CDR3 runs 15 residues. Germline V gene lookup returns CDR1 MDHEN and CDR2 SYDVKM. The ends were cut back, 5 bases at V and 4 bases at J, with 15 bases in the middle. The CDR3 nucleotides read TGTGCCAGCAGTCCCCCGGGGAGCCGATACAATGAGCAGTTCTTC. It codes for CASSPPGSRYNEQFF.

The chain links TRBV10-3 to TRBJ2-3; D remains unclear. Looked up from germline, CDR1 is ENHRY and CDR2 is SYGVKD. The CDR3 runs 16 residues. V lost 3 bases and J lost 4, with 17 bases in between. Written as DNA, the CDR3 is TGTGCCATCAGTGACACCTCCATCGGTGGGGCAGATACGCAGTATTTT. Translating it yields CAISDTSIGGADTQYF.

The chain carries TRBV20-1 and TRBJ2-5; possible D gene TRBD1, 6 bases. Germline V lookup: CDR1 DFQATT, CDR2 SNEGSKA (reference sequence). V lost 3 bases and J lost 0, with 14 bases in between. There are 15 residues in the CDR3. The DNA for the CDR3 is TGCAGTGCTAGGGGTAGGCCAGGGGACCAAGAGACCCAGTACTTC. Translated, it gives CSARGRPGDQETQYF.

The CDR3 region has the DNA TGTGCCAGCGTCAATCAGCCCCAGCATTTT. Residues: CASVNQPQHF. The chain employs TRBV21-1 and TRBJ1-5. TRBV21-1 is a pseudogene. The CDR3 spans 10 residues.

This clonotype showed up just a few times. The chain is built from TRBV7-3 and TRBJ2-6; D unresolved. Looked up from germline, CDR1 is SGHTA and CDR2 is FQGTGA. Trimming pared 2 bases from V and 0 bases from J, leaving 8 bases between. The CDR3 spans 16 residues. The CDR3 nucleotides are TGTGCCAGCAGCTTATCCGGTGGCTCTGGGGCCAACGTCCTGACTTTC. Its protein product is CASSLSGGSGANVLTF.

V and J are TRBV2 and TRBJ1-2; D unclear. The V end was cut by 6 bases, the J end by 2 bases, with 7 bases between. CDR3 length: 12 residues. Germline V gene sequence: CDR1 SNHLY, CDR2 FYNNEI. CDR3 protein: CASSDSNYGYTF. DNA for the CDR3: TGTGCCAGCAGCGATTCCAACTATGGCTACACCTTC.

The chain combines TRBV7-9 with TRBJ1-4; 7 nucleotides agree with TRBD1. V was pared by 5 bases and J by 5 bases, with 8 bases of the junction left unmatched. Germline values: CDR1 SEHNR, CDR2 FQNEAQ (reference sequence). This CDR3 region has 15 residues. CDR3 nucleotide sequence: TGTGCCAGCAGCCGCGACAGGGCCGACAATGAAAAACTGTTTTTT. It yields the protein CASSRDRADNEKLFF.

The chain has TRBV20-1 and TRBJ2-4; D is possibly TRBD1 (6 bases). Germline V gene lookup returns CDR1 DFQATT and CDR2 SNEGSKA (reference sequence). The ends were cut back, 5 bases at V and 6 bases at J, with 14 bases in the middle. The CDR3 totals 13 residues. Written as DNA, the CDR3 is TGCAGTGCTCCTTCGGACAGCGTAAACATTCAGTACTTC. Translated, it gives CSAPSDSVNIQYF.

The chain employs TRBV21-1 and TRBJ2-7; the table's D call of TRBD1 was not tested on the DNA. TRBV21-1 is given as a pseudogene. The CDR3 covers 14 residues. CDR3 nucleotide sequence: TGTGCCAGCAGTTCGTGGGACAGCTCCTACGAGCAGTACTTC. Protein: CASSSWDSSYEQYF.

This chain links TRBV7-9 with TRBJ2-7; D may be TRBD1 or TRBD2 (5 bases each). In germline, CDR1 is SEHNR, CDR2 FQNEAQ (reference sequence). V lost 1 base and J 0 bases, leaving 13 bases between the germline ends. The CDR3 is made up of 16 amino acids. The CDR3 sequence: CASSLDRGGYSYEQYF. CDR3 in DNA: TGTGCCAGCAGCTTAGATCGTGGGGGATACTCCTACGAGCAGTACTTC.

The chain joins TRBV20-1 to TRBJ2-3, with no clear D. V dropped 6 bases and J dropped 3 bases, with 13 bases sitting between them. CDR1 DFQATT and CDR2 SNEGSKA come from the germline V gene (reference sequence). This CDR3 has 13 residues. CDR3 coding DNA: TGCAGTGCACCGGGCCCTGGGACAGATACGCAGTATTTT. Residues: CSAPGPGTDTQYF.

CDR3 nucleotide sequence: TGTGCCAGCTCACCACTGGGAGGTCTTGACGGCGGGGAGCTGTTTTTT. Residues: CASSPLGGLDGGELFF. This chain links TRBV18 with TRBJ2-2; D perhaps matches TRBD2 (6 bases). There are 16 residues in the CDR3. The germline CDR1 and CDR2 sequences are KGHSH and LQKENI. Trimming removed 1 base from V and 7 bases from J, with 16 bases in between.

V gene TRBV28 combines with J gene TRBJ2-3, with D tentatively TRBD1 or TRBD2 (5 bases each). V was trimmed by 5 bases and J by 2 bases, leaving 14 bases between them. The CDR3 is 15 residues long. Looked up from germline, CDR1 is MDHEN and CDR2 is SYDVKM. CDR3 DNA: TGTGCCAGCAGTGAGGGGCAAGCGGACACAGATACGCAGTATTTT. Encoded protein: CASSEGQADTDTQYF.

The CDR3 DNA is TGCAGTGCTAGGCCACTTAACACTGAAGCTTTCTTT. Protein: CSARPLNTEAFF. This sequence joins TRBV20-1 and TRBJ1-1; D remains ambiguous. Germline CDR1 and CDR2: DFQATT and SNEGSKA (reference sequence). V was pared by 3 bases and J by 2 bases, with 7 bases between. CDR3 length equals 12 residues.

Only one count was recorded for this clonotype. The chain combines TRBV29-1 with TRBJ2-7; a weak D match, TRBD1 (5 bases). V was pared by 8 bases and J by 5 bases, with 19 bases between. The CDR3 runs to 13 residues. Germline loops: CDR1 SQVTM, CDR2 ANQGSEA. The CDR3 nucleotides read TGCAGCACCAGACGGACAAGGGGCGACGAGCAGTACTTC. Translated, it gives CSTRRTRGDEQYF.